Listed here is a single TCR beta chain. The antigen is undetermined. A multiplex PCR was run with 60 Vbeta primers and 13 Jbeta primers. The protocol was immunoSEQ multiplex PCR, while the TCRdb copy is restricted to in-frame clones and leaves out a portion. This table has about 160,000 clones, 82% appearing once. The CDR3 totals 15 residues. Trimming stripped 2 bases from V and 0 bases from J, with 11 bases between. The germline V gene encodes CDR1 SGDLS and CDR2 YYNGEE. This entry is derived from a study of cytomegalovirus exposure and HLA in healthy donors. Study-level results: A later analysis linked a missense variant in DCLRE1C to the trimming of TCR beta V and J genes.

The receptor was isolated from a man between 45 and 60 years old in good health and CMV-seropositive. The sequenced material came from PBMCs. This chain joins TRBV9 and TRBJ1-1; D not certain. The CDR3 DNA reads TGTGCCAGCAGCGTGGGTGGGAGAATGAACACTGAAGCTTTCTTT. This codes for CASSVGGRMNTEAFF. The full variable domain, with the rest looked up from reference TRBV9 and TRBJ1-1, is DSGVTQTPKHLITATGQRVTLRCSPRSGDLSVYWYQQSLDQGLQFLIQYYNGEERAKGNILERFSAQQFPDLHSELNLSSLELGDSALYFCASSVGGRMNTEAFFGQGTRLTVV.